The 5 T cell receptor beta chains in this list originate from one sample, sequenced in a study of cytomegalovirus exposure and HLA in healthy donors. PCR used 60 Vbeta primers and 13 Jbeta primers. Profiling relied on immunoSEQ multiplex PCR, and the TCRdb table lists in-frame clones only, not all of them. The data show approximately 50,000 clones, around 81% seen once. Sequenced input: PBMCs. The receptors originated from a man in his thirties or forties in good health and CMV-seropositive.

The V gene is TRBV9, the J gene TRBJ2-7; D may be TRBD2 (6 bases). Trimming took off 2 bases at V and 2 bases at J, with 14 bases between the two ends. This CDR3 is 15 amino acids long. Germline assignment: CDR1 SGDLS and CDR2 YYNGEE. The CDR3, as DNA: TGTGCCAGCAGCGTCCAGGCGGGACGGACCTACGAGCAGTACTTC. Protein sequence: CASSVQAGRTYEQYF.

The rearrangement uses TRBV5-1 and TRBJ1-5, with D unresolved. Trimming took 0 bases from V and 0 from J, leaving 19 bases between them. The CDR3 has 19 residues. Germline CDR1 is SGHRS and CDR2 is YFSETQ. CDR3 DNA sequence: TGCGCCAGCAGCTTGGCCCCCGGGGTTATGGTTTATAGCAATCAGCCCCAGCATTTT. Amino acids: CASSLAPGVMVYSNQPQHF.

This clone was counted only a few times. This chain links TRBV5-1 with TRBJ2-5; TRBD2 matches at 7 bases. Germline CDR1 is SGHRS and CDR2 is YFSETQ. The CDR3 length is 14 residues. Germline trimming cut 2 bases from V and 2 bases from J; bases unmatched to any gene: 3. This CDR3 reads CASSFQGGQETQYF. CDR3 DNA: TGCGCCAGCAGCTTTCAGGGAGGGCAAGAGACCCAGTACTTC.

This chain connects TRBV19 to TRBJ1-3; D may be TRBD1 (6 bases). From germline, CDR1 is LNHDA and CDR2 SQIVND (reference sequence). The CDR3 has 15 amino acids. Trimming removed 5 bases at V and 1 base at J, with 12 bases between. CDR3 sequence reads: CASSGYRESGNTIYF. The CDR3 DNA reads as TGTGCCAGTAGTGGATACAGGGAATCTGGAAACACCATATATTTT. Looking up the rest from reference TRBV19 and TRBJ1-3 gives the full variable domain: DGGITQSPKYLFRKEGQNVTLSCEQNLNHDAMYWYRQDPGQGLRLIYYSQIVNDFQKGDIAEGYSVSREKKESFPLTVTSAQKNPTAFYLCASSGYRESGNTIYFGEGSWLTVV.

The chain links TRBV7-3 to TRBJ2-5; 7 positions match TRBD2. The V and J ends lost 5 bases and 2 bases, in that order; junction bases with no gene match: 8. Germline loops: CDR1 SGHTA, CDR2 FQGTGA. There are 15 residues in the CDR3. The chain's CDR3 is CASSPIPGGQETQYF. CDR3 nucleotide sequence: TGTGCCAGCAGCCCAATACCCGGGGGGCAAGAGACCCAGTACTTC. Filled out from reference TRBV7-3 and TRBJ2-5, the complete variable domain reads GAGVSQTPSNKVTEKGKYVELRCDPISGHTALYWYRQSLGQGPEFLIYFQGTGAADDSGLPNDRFFAVRPEGSVSTLKIQRTERGDSAVYLCASSPIPGGQETQYFGPGTRLLVL.